These T cell receptor beta chains were read from a single sample in a study of blood T cell repertoires in COVID-19. Some clones are missing from TCRdb's copy, which holds only in-frame ones; the method was immunoSEQ multiplex PCR. There are approximately 210,000 clones in the sample; around 82% occur only once, and around 8.7% lies in the top ten. Specimen: peripheral blood. These TCRs come from a woman in her 50s with acute or convalescent COVID-19. Both conserved end residues are part of each CDR3. The D gene is left open where the match is weak. Rows give clone size only sometimes, using once, few, many, or a class for an expanded clone.

TRBD2	TRBJ2-5	.	TRBV5-4	TGTGCCAGCAGCGTCAAGTGGCGGGAGGCGGGGGAGACCCAGTACTTC	CASSVKWREAGETQYF
.	TRBJ1-1	.	TRBV2	TGTGCCAGCAAGGAAACCCAGGCAATGAACACTGAAGCTTTCTTT	CASKETQAMNTEAFF
TRBD1	TRBJ1-2	.	TRBV18	TGTGCCAGCTCACCCCTTGGGACAGGCGCCACGCTTTATGGCTACACCTTC	CASSPLGTGATLYGYTF
.	TRBJ2-7	.	TRBV5-5	TGTGCCAGCAGCTACTTCTACGAGCAGTACTTC	CASSYFYEQYF
TRBD1	TRBJ1-2	.	TRBV24-1	TGTGCCACCAGTGACGGGACAGGCAGGGGCTACACCTTC	CATSDGTGRGYTF
.	TRBJ2-3	.	TRBV5-5	TGTGCCAGCAGCGCCACCCGAGCCACAGATACGCAGTATTTT	CASSATRATDTQYF
TRBD1	TRBJ2-6	.	TRBV5-1	TGCGCCAGCAGCTCCAGAACGACAGGGTTGGCGAGGTTAGGAGGGGCCAACGTCCTGACTTTC	CASSSRTTGLARLGGANVLTF
TRBD1	TRBJ1-4	.	TRBV5-4	TGTGCCAGCTCAACACGGACAGGGCCCAACGAAAAACTGTTTTTT	CASSTRTGPNEKLFF
.	TRBJ1-4	.	TRBV2	TGTGCCAGCAGTGGACAGGTTTCAAATGAAAAACTGTTTTTT	CASSGQVSNEKLFF
.	TRBJ2-7	.	TRBV7-2	TGTGCCAGCAGCTTAGTGGGCTCGACCTACGAGCAGTACTTC	CASSLVGSTYEQYF
TRBD2	TRBJ2-5	.	TRBV5-1	TGCGCCAGCAGCTTAGCGGGAGGGCCGGGGCAAGAGACCCAGTACTTC	CASSLAGGPGQETQYF
TRBD1	TRBJ2-7	.	TRBV5-8	TGTGCCAGCAGCTCCCGCGACAGGGGGTGGGAGCAGTACTTC	CASSSRDRGWEQYF
TRBD1	TRBJ1-4	.	TRBV19	TGTGCCAGTAGTCTTGGGACAGGGAGGGAAAAACTGTTTTTT	CASSLGTGREKLFF
TRBD1	TRBJ2-7	.	TRBV28	TGTGCCAGCAGTTTCGGGACAGGGGCCTACGAGCAGTACTTC	CASSFGTGAYEQYF
TRBD2	TRBJ2-2	.	TRBV6-2/TRBV6-3	TGTGCCAGCAGACCTAGCGGGACGAACACCGGGGAGCTGTTTTTT	CASRPSGTNTGELFF
TRBD2	TRBJ2-1	.	TRBV24-1	TGTGCCACCAGTGATTCCCCCGGACTAGCGTTGAGCTCCTACAATGAGCAGTTCTTC	CATSDSPGLALSSYNEQFF
TRBD2	TRBJ2-2	few	TRBV3-1/TRBV3-2	TGTGCCAGCAGGAGATCGGGACTAGGAGGGGACACCGGGGAGCTGTTTTTT	CASRRSGLGGDTGELFF
.	TRBJ2-3	.	TRBV7-2	TGTGCCAGCAGCTTGGCAGGAAGGGATACGCAGTATTTT	CASSLAGRDTQYF
TRBD2	TRBJ2-1	.	TRBV9	TGTGCCAGTAGTACCGGGACTAGCGGGACTAGCTCCTACAATGAGCAGTTCTTC	CASSTGTSGTSSYNEQFF
.	TRBJ1-1	few	TRBV20-1	TGCAGAGGCCAGACAGGTGGGGCTTTCTTT	CRGQTGGAFF
TRBD2	TRBJ2-7	few	TRBV14	TGTGCCAGCAGCCACGGGGGGGGGCAGTCAAGCTCCTACGAGCAGTACTTC	CASSHGGGQSSSYEQYF
TRBD1	TRBJ2-1	.	TRBV6-6	TGTGCCAGCAGTGGGACAGGCTTCTACAATGAGCAGTTCTTC	CASSGTGFYNEQFF
TRBD2	TRBJ2-3	few	TRBV5-1	TGCGCCAGCAGCTTGGTCCTAGCGGGCACAGATACGCAGTATTTT	CASSLVLAGTDTQYF
.	TRBJ2-1	.	TRBV5-4	TGTGCCAGCAGCTTGACTCCTCCACCCTACAATGAGCAGTTCTTC	CASSLTPPPYNEQFF
.	TRBJ2-3	.	TRBV27	TGTGCCAGCAGTTTGCTAGGGGACACAGATACGCAGTATTTT	CASSLLGDTDTQYF
TRBD1	TRBJ2-7	few	TRBV28	TGTGCCAGCAGTTTAATAGGGACAGGGGAATACGAGCAGTACTTC	CASSLIGTGEYEQYF
TRBD1	TRBJ1-1	.	TRBV7-9	TGTGCCAGCAGCAGCCACAGGGGTGCGTGGCGTGACACTGAAGCTTTCTTT	CASSSHRGAWRDTEAFF
.	TRBJ2-3	.	TRBV19	TGTGCCAGTAGTATAGGCGTTTTCTCTAGCACAGATACGCAGTATTTT	CASSIGVFSSTDTQYF